This is a list of T cell receptor beta chains from one sample in a study of CD8+CD57+ T cells in acquired aplastic anemia. Using its own MiXCR run on the reads, TCRdb lists one record per CDR3 protein. The repertoire holds around 130,000 distinct CDR3 sequences, with under 65% as singletons. The sample consisted of sorted CD4+, CD8+, or CD8+CD57+ T cells (not recorded which) from PBMCs. The receptors stem from a human donor with aplastic anemia. Each CDR3 is given with its conserved first and last residue. Fields, in order: clone size, J gene, D gene, V gene, CDR3 DNA, CDR3 protein. The D gene is left open where the match is weak. For some rows the clone size is stated as once, few or many, or as a class when expanded; others skip it.

clone_size: .; j_call: TRBJ2-7; d_call: TRBD1; v_call: TRBV6-1; cdr3_nt: TGTGCCAGCAGCCACAGGGGTCCTTTAGGCTACGAGCAGTACTTC; cdr3_aa: CASSHRGPLGYEQYF
clone_size: .; j_call: TRBJ2-1; d_call: .; v_call: TRBV18; cdr3_nt: TGTGCCAGCTCACCGCAGGACACCCCGTCCTACAATGAGCAGTTCTTC; cdr3_aa: CASSPQDTPSYNEQFF
clone_size: .; j_call: TRBJ2-7; d_call: .; v_call: TRBV7-2; cdr3_nt: TGTGCCAGCAGCTTCGCAGGGAACGAGCAGTACTTC; cdr3_aa: CASSFAGNEQYF
clone_size: many; j_call: TRBJ1-1; d_call: TRBD1; v_call: TRBV7-8; cdr3_nt: TGTGCCAGCAGCTTTAGACAGGGTAGTAGCACTGAAGCTTTCTTT; cdr3_aa: CASSFRQGSSTEAFF
clone_size: .; j_call: TRBJ1-2; d_call: TRBD1; v_call: TRBV11-2; cdr3_nt: TGTGCCAGCAGCTGGGGGACAGGAGGAATCTATGGCTACACCTTC; cdr3_aa: CASSWGTGGIYGYTF
clone_size: few; j_call: TRBJ2-7; d_call: TRBD1; v_call: TRBV2; cdr3_nt: TGTGCCAGCAGCCCTGACAGGGGGGCCCTCGAGCAGTACTTC; cdr3_aa: CASSPDRGALEQYF
clone_size: .; j_call: TRBJ1-5; d_call: .; v_call: TRBV19; cdr3_nt: TGTGCCAGTAGTACCGATCAGCCCCAGCACTTT; cdr3_aa: CASSTDQPQHF
clone_size: .; j_call: TRBJ2-7; d_call: TRBD1; v_call: TRBV14; cdr3_nt: TGTGCCAGCAGCCGCGGGACAGGGGGCGTGTACGAGCAGTACTTC; cdr3_aa: CASSRGTGGVYEQYF
clone_size: .; j_call: TRBJ2-3; d_call: TRBD2; v_call: TRBV10-3; cdr3_nt: TGTGCCATCAGCTCCTTAGCGGGGAGCACAGATACGCAGTATTTT; cdr3_aa: CAISSLAGSTDTQYF
clone_size: .; j_call: TRBJ2-1; d_call: TRBD1; v_call: TRBV9; cdr3_nt: TGTGCCAGCAGCCTAAATCCCACAGGGGATGAGCAGTTCTTC; cdr3_aa: CASSLNPTGDEQFF
clone_size: .; j_call: TRBJ1-4; d_call: .; v_call: TRBV6-4; cdr3_nt: TGTGCCAGCAGCCATCCGGAGGGCGAAGAAAAACTGTTTTTT; cdr3_aa: CASSHPEGEEKLFF
clone_size: many; j_call: TRBJ2-7; d_call: TRBD1; v_call: TRBV6-2/TRBV6-3; cdr3_nt: TGTGCCAGCAGCCCAACCGGGACAGGAGTTTACGAGCAGTACTTC; cdr3_aa: CASSPTGTGVYEQYF
clone_size: .; j_call: TRBJ2-7; d_call: .; v_call: TRBV10-3; cdr3_nt: TGTGCCATCAGTGATAGGGCCGAGCAGTACTTC; cdr3_aa: CAISDRAEQYF
clone_size: .; j_call: TRBJ2-7; d_call: TRBD1; v_call: TRBV6-1; cdr3_nt: TGTGCCAGCAGCAAGGACAGGCCACTCTACGAGCAGTACTTC; cdr3_aa: CASSKDRPLYEQYF
clone_size: many; j_call: TRBJ2-7; d_call: TRBD2; v_call: TRBV5-6; cdr3_nt: TGTGCCAGCAGCTTGGCTAGCGGGGCCTCCTACGAGCAGTACTTC; cdr3_aa: CASSLASGASYEQYF
clone_size: .; j_call: TRBJ2-7; d_call: .; v_call: TRBV24-1; cdr3_nt: TGTGCCACCAGTGGTCACCCGTCCTACGAGCAGTACTTC; cdr3_aa: CATSGHPSYEQYF
clone_size: .; j_call: TRBJ1-2; d_call: .; v_call: TRBV2; cdr3_nt: TGTGCCAGCAGGGGGCAGGGGCTCTATGGCTACACCTTC; cdr3_aa: CASRGQGLYGYTF
clone_size: .; j_call: TRBJ1-2; d_call: TRBD1; v_call: TRBV2; cdr3_nt: TGTGCCAGCAGTACCCTCCCACAGGGGGACGGCTACACCTTC; cdr3_aa: CASSTLPQGDGYTF
clone_size: .; j_call: TRBJ2-1; d_call: .; v_call: TRBV29-1; cdr3_nt: TGCAGCGTTTACCGGGATCAGCGGCGGAAAGGCAATGAGCAGTTCTTC; cdr3_aa: CSVYRDQRRKGNEQFF
clone_size: .; j_call: TRBJ1-1; d_call: .; v_call: TRBV11-2; cdr3_nt: TGTGCCAGCAGAATCCCTAACTCGGGGGGCCTGAACACTGAAGCTTTCTTT; cdr3_aa: CASRIPNSGGLNTEAFF
clone_size: .; j_call: TRBJ2-2; d_call: TRBD2; v_call: TRBV11-2; cdr3_nt: TGTGCCAGCAGCTCTCCGGGGGGACTAGCGGGAGAGAGGGAGCTGTTTTTT; cdr3_aa: CASSSPGGLAGERELFF
clone_size: .; j_call: TRBJ2-3; d_call: .; v_call: TRBV5-1; cdr3_nt: TGCGCCAGCAGACCGGACGGATACACAGATACGCAGTATTTT; cdr3_aa: CASRPDGYTDTQYF
clone_size: many; j_call: TRBJ2-1; d_call: TRBD1; v_call: TRBV19; cdr3_nt: TGTGCCAGTAGGGACAGGAGCTCCTACAATGAGCAGTTCTTC; cdr3_aa: CASRDRSSYNEQFF
clone_size: .; j_call: TRBJ1-6; d_call: TRBD1; v_call: TRBV19; cdr3_nt: TGTGCCAGTAGCGGACCGGGACAGAATAATTCACCCCTCCACTTT; cdr3_aa: CASSGPGQNNSPLHF
clone_size: many; j_call: TRBJ2-7; d_call: .; v_call: TRBV6-2/TRBV6-3; cdr3_nt: TGTGCCAGCAGCTCGACAGGAGGGGCCTACGAGCAGTACTTC; cdr3_aa: CASSSTGGAYEQYF
clone_size: .; j_call: TRBJ1-5; d_call: TRBD1; v_call: TRBV19; cdr3_nt: TGTGCCAGTAGCCGCCAAGGACAGGGGGGGGGTCAGCCCCAGCATTTT; cdr3_aa: CASSRQGQGGGQPQHF
clone_size: .; j_call: TRBJ1-1; d_call: .; v_call: TRBV20-1; cdr3_nt: TGCAGTGCGATGCAGGGGTTTTACGGCACTGAAGCTTTCTTT; cdr3_aa: CSAMQGFYGTEAFF
clone_size: .; j_call: TRBJ2-7; d_call: .; v_call: TRBV6-1; cdr3_nt: TGTGCCATCAGTGATACCTCCTACGAGCAGTACTTC; cdr3_aa: CAISDTSYEQYF
clone_size: .; j_call: TRBJ1-4; d_call: .; v_call: TRBV7-9; cdr3_nt: TGTGCCAGCAGCTTATGGACAGATGGGGAAAAACTGTTTTTT; cdr3_aa: CASSLWTDGEKLFF
clone_size: many; j_call: TRBJ2-1; d_call: TRBD2; v_call: TRBV9; cdr3_nt: TGTGCCAGCAGCGTAGGTAGCGGGGACTACAATGAGCAGTTCTTC; cdr3_aa: CASSVGSGDYNEQFF
clone_size: many; j_call: TRBJ2-7; d_call: .; v_call: TRBV7-2; cdr3_nt: TGTGCCAGCAGCTTAACGGGCGCATACGAGCAGTACTTC; cdr3_aa: CASSLTGAYEQYF
clone_size: .; j_call: TRBJ2-7; d_call: .; v_call: TRBV7-2; cdr3_nt: TGTGCCAGCAGCTTTCGGAAGACCTACGAGCAGTACTTC; cdr3_aa: CASSFRKTYEQYF
clone_size: .; j_call: TRBJ2-6; d_call: TRBD1; v_call: TRBV7-9; cdr3_nt: TGTGCCAGCAGCCTGACAGGGCTCGGCGTCCTGACTTTC; cdr3_aa: CASSLTGLGVLTF
clone_size: .; j_call: TRBJ2-1; d_call: .; v_call: TRBV25-1; cdr3_nt: TGTGCCAGCAGTCCAGGGGTCAATGAGCAGTTCTTC; cdr3_aa: CASSPGVNEQFF
clone_size: few; j_call: TRBJ1-3; d_call: .; v_call: TRBV2; cdr3_nt: TGTGCCAGCAGTGAAGCCAGGGATAGAAACACCATATATTTT; cdr3_aa: CASSEARDRNTIYF
clone_size: .; j_call: TRBJ1-5; d_call: .; v_call: TRBV19; cdr3_nt: TGTGCCAGTAGTATCGGCTCACAGCCCCAGCATTTT; cdr3_aa: CASSIGSQPQHF
clone_size: few; j_call: TRBJ1-6; d_call: .; v_call: TRBV27; cdr3_nt: TGTGCCAGCAGTTTCCTACAGTCCTCCTATAATTCACCCCTCCACTTT; cdr3_aa: CASSFLQSSYNSPLHF
clone_size: medium-sized; j_call: TRBJ1-1; d_call: .; v_call: TRBV25-1; cdr3_nt: TGTGCCAGCACCACTGAAAGGGCTGAAGCTTTCTTT; cdr3_aa: CASTTERAEAFF
clone_size: .; j_call: TRBJ1-4; d_call: .; v_call: TRBV19; cdr3_nt: TGTGCCAGTAATCGGGGAGTGGGAGAAAAACTGTTTTTT; cdr3_aa: CASNRGVGEKLFF
clone_size: .; j_call: TRBJ1-1; d_call: TRBD1; v_call: TRBV7-2; cdr3_nt: TGTGCCAGCAGTAGCGACAGGGGGCGAGGCACTGAAGCTTTCTTT; cdr3_aa: CASSSDRGRGTEAFF
clone_size: .; j_call: TRBJ1-1; d_call: TRBD1; v_call: TRBV20-1; cdr3_nt: TGCAGTGCCCAGGGACAGGGGAACACTGAAGCTTTCTTT; cdr3_aa: CSAQGQGNTEAFF
clone_size: many; j_call: TRBJ2-3; d_call: .; v_call: TRBV7-6; cdr3_nt: TGTGCCAGCAGCTTAGAAGGGAACAGACCTAGCACAGATACGCAGTATTTT; cdr3_aa: CASSLEGNRPSTDTQYF
clone_size: many; j_call: TRBJ1-1; d_call: .; v_call: TRBV6-5; cdr3_nt: TGTGCCAGCAGGTATGAGGACGAACTGAACACTGAAGCTTTCTTT; cdr3_aa: CASRYEDELNTEAFF
clone_size: .; j_call: TRBJ1-1; d_call: .; v_call: TRBV2; cdr3_nt: TGTGCCAGCAGTGAACGGCACACTGAAGCTTTCTTT; cdr3_aa: CASSERHTEAFF
clone_size: once; j_call: TRBJ2-7; d_call: .; v_call: TRBV5-8; cdr3_nt: TGTGCCAGCAGCTTGGACAACTCCTACGAGCAGTACTTC; cdr3_aa: CASSLDNSYEQYF
clone_size: many; j_call: TRBJ2-7; d_call: .; v_call: TRBV11-2; cdr3_nt: TGTGCCAGCAGCTTAGTGGGGGGCGGCTACGAGCAGTACTTC; cdr3_aa: CASSLVGGGYEQYF
clone_size: few; j_call: TRBJ1-6; d_call: TRBD1; v_call: TRBV5-1; cdr3_nt: TGCGCCAGCAGCTCGGGACAGGTCTCACCCCTCCACTTT; cdr3_aa: CASSSGQVSPLHF
clone_size: many; j_call: TRBJ2-7; d_call: .; v_call: TRBV13; cdr3_nt: TGTGCCAGCAGCTTAGGGGCAGGGGCCCCAGTTGAGTACTTC; cdr3_aa: CASSLGAGAPVEYF
clone_size: .; j_call: TRBJ2-7; d_call: TRBD2; v_call: TRBV15; cdr3_nt: TGTGCCACCAGCAGAGGGAGAGGGACTAGCGGGAGGCTACACGAGCAGTACTTC; cdr3_aa: CATSRGRGTSGRLHEQYF
clone_size: .; j_call: TRBJ2-3; d_call: .; v_call: TRBV24-1; cdr3_nt: TGTGCCACCAGTGAGGGGTCAGATACGCAGTATTTT; cdr3_aa: CATSEGSDTQYF
clone_size: .; j_call: TRBJ1-4; d_call: .; v_call: TRBV7-6; cdr3_nt: TGTGCCAGCAGCTTAGCAGAGGGTGCGGAACTGTTTTTT; cdr3_aa: CASSLAEGAELFF
clone_size: .; j_call: TRBJ2-7; d_call: .; v_call: TRBV20-1; cdr3_nt: TGCAGTGCTAGGTTAAAAGGTCGCAGCTCCTACGAGCAGTACTTC; cdr3_aa: CSARLKGRSSYEQYF
clone_size: .; j_call: TRBJ2-3; d_call: .; v_call: TRBV2; cdr3_nt: TGTGCCAGCAGTGGAACAGGGGAGGCCAGGGTTTATACGCAGTATTTT; cdr3_aa: CASSGTGEARVYTQYF
clone_size: many; j_call: TRBJ1-1; d_call: TRBD1; v_call: TRBV29-1; cdr3_nt: TGCAGCGTTGAATGGGGGACAGTTCCTTCCTTGAACACTGAAGCTTTCTTT; cdr3_aa: CSVEWGTVPSLNTEAFF
clone_size: .; j_call: TRBJ2-7; d_call: TRBD2; v_call: TRBV20-1; cdr3_nt: TGCAGTGCTAGAGGCCTAGCGGATGCGTTGAGCGGCGAGCAGTACTTC; cdr3_aa: CSARGLADALSGEQYF
clone_size: .; j_call: TRBJ1-2; d_call: .; v_call: TRBV29-1; cdr3_nt: TGCAGCGTTACGGGAGGGTCCTTCTATGGCTACACCTTC; cdr3_aa: CSVTGGSFYGYTF
clone_size: few; j_call: TRBJ1-2; d_call: .; v_call: TRBV10-3; cdr3_nt: TGTGCCATCAGGGGGCCAAACTATGGCTACACCTTC; cdr3_aa: CAIRGPNYGYTF
clone_size: many; j_call: TRBJ2-1; d_call: TRBD1; v_call: TRBV2; cdr3_nt: TGTGCCAGCGGGAGACAGGGCTCCTACAATGAGCAGTTCTTC; cdr3_aa: CASGRQGSYNEQFF
clone_size: once; j_call: TRBJ2-3; d_call: TRBD1; v_call: TRBV5-4; cdr3_nt: TGTGCCAGCAGCGGTGGGACAGACAACACAGATACGCAGTATTTT; cdr3_aa: CASSGGTDNTDTQYF